One sample yielded the 3 T cell receptor beta chains listed below, sequenced in a study of T-cell reconstitution after alpha-beta-depleted transplantation in children. Preparation of the TCRbeta library was carried out with unique molecular identifiers. TCRdb independently ran MiXCR on the PCR reads; one entry per CDR3 protein. There are around 300,000 distinct CDR3 sequences in the sample; around 9.1% occur only once, and 7.5% lies in the top ten. The sample consisted of PBMCs, taken before TCRalphabeta/CD19-depleted stem cell transplant. Source of these receptors: a boy under two years old with acute myeloid leukemia, due to receive a stem cell transplant.

In its sample, this clonotype was seen many times. The genes are TRBV11-2 and TRBJ2-5; 8 bases are a match to TRBD1. The CDR3 covers 14 residues. Germline assignment: CDR1 SGHAT and CDR2 FQNNGV. The ends lost 5 bases at V and 3 bases at J; junction bases unmatched: 5. Written as DNA, the CDR3 is TGTGCCAGCAGCACTGCGGGACAGGAAGAGACCCAGTACTTC. Amino acid sequence: CASSTAGQEETQYF.

This clonotype was seen ten or more times. The chain joins TRBV7-9 to TRBJ2-5; 9 bases line up with TRBD2. V was clipped by 5 bases and J by 1 base; unmatched bases: 5. CDR3 length equals 15 residues. CDR1 and CDR2 from the germline V gene are SEHNR and FQNEAQ (reference sequence). The CDR3 DNA reads as TGTGCCAGCAGCCGGACTAGCGCGACCCAAGAGACCCAGTACTTC. Encoded protein: CASSRTSATQETQYF.

This clonotype has at least ten counts. The chain uses TRBV5-1 and TRBJ2-7, with D possibly called TRBD1 or TRBD2 (6 bases each). CDR1 SGHRS and CDR2 YFSETQ come from the germline V gene. V lost 6 bases and J 0 bases, leaving 10 bases between the germline ends. The CDR3 is 13 residues long. The CDR3 reads CASTQGLSYEQYF. The CDR3 coding sequence is TGCGCCAGCACACAGGGACTCTCCTACGAGCAGTACTTC.